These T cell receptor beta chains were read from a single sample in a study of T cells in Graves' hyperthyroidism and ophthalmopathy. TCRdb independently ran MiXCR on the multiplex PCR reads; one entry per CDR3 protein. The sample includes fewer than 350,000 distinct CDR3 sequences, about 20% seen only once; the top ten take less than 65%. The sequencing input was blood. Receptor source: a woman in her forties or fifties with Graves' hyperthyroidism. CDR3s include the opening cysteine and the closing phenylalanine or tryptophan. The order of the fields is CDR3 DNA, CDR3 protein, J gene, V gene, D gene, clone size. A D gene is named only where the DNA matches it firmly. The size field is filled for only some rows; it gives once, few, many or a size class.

DNA: TGTGCCAGCAGCCCGTGGCCGGGACTAAAAAACACCGGGGAGCTGTTTTTT; CDR3: CASSPWPGLKNTGELFF; J: TRBJ2-2; V: TRBV7-2; D: TRBD2; size: once
DNA: TGCAGTGCGAGACCGGGACAGTCTAATGAAAAACTGTTTTTT; CDR3: CSARPGQSNEKLFF; J: TRBJ1-4; V: TRBV20-1; D: TRBD1; size: many
DNA: TGTGCCTGGAGGCCCGGGACTAGTAACAGTGAGCAGTTCTTC; CDR3: CAWRPGTSNSEQFF; J: TRBJ2-1; V: TRBV30; D: TRBD2; size: many
DNA: TGTGCCAGCAGTGGTAACACACCTGAAGCTTTCTTT; CDR3: CASSGNTPEAFF; J: TRBJ1-1; V: TRBV12-3/TRBV12-4; D: .; size: many
DNA: TGCAGCGTCGAGGGACCCGAAAGCAATGAGCAGTTCTTC; CDR3: CSVEGPESNEQFF; J: TRBJ2-1; V: TRBV29-1; D: .; size: .
DNA: TGCAGTGCTAGACAGCCTGCTGAGCAGTTCTTC; CDR3: CSARQPAEQFF; J: TRBJ2-1; V: TRBV20-1; D: .; size: .
DNA: TGTGCCAGCTCACCACCGGGGTGGGCGGGCACAGATACGCAGTATTTT; CDR3: CASSPPGWAGTDTQYF; J: TRBJ2-3; V: TRBV18; D: .; size: many
DNA: TGTGCCAGCAGCTTAGGGGCGAGTCAGCCCCAGCATTTT; CDR3: CASSLGASQPQHF; J: TRBJ1-5; V: TRBV7-9; D: .; size: .
DNA: TGTGCCAGCAGCCCAGTGGTAGCGGGGATCTCTGGGGCCAACGTCCTGACTTTC; CDR3: CASSPVVAGISGANVLTF; J: TRBJ2-6; V: TRBV3-1; D: TRBD2; size: few
DNA: TGTGCCAGCAACCTGATTGAGAAGGAAAAACTGTTTTTT; CDR3: CASNLIEKEKLFF; J: TRBJ1-4; V: TRBV2; D: .; size: many
DNA: TGTGCCAGCAGCGTAGCGGTCCACAATGAGCAGTTCTTC; CDR3: CASSVAVHNEQFF; J: TRBJ2-1; V: TRBV9; D: .; size: few
DNA: TGCGCCAGCAGACAGGGGGGGTTTGGCGGGGAGCTGTTTTTT; CDR3: CASRQGGFGGELFF; J: TRBJ2-2; V: TRBV10-2; D: .; size: many
DNA: TGTGCCAGCAGCCTACGCCCCACTAGCGGGATCTCCTACAATGAGCAGTTCTTC; CDR3: CASSLRPTSGISYNEQFF; J: TRBJ2-1; V: TRBV11-2; D: TRBD2; size: .
DNA: TGTGCCAGCAGCCCAAATGCGCACGAGCAGTACTTC; CDR3: CASSPNAHEQYF; J: TRBJ2-7; V: TRBV7-9; D: .; size: many
DNA: TGTGCCAGCAGTTACTCCCTCGGGCCTCGGGGTTATGGCTACACCTTC; CDR3: CASSYSLGPRGYGYTF; J: TRBJ1-2; V: TRBV6-2/TRBV6-3; D: .; size: .
DNA: TGTGCCAGTAGTATGGAGGCGTGGGGGAACACTGAAGCTTTCTTT; CDR3: CASSMEAWGNTEAFF; J: TRBJ1-1; V: TRBV19; D: .; size: .
DNA: TGTGCCAGCTCACCACCGAGCGGAAAAGCTTTCTTT; CDR3: CASSPPSGKAFF; J: TRBJ1-1; V: TRBV18; D: .; size: many
DNA: TGTGCCAGCTCACCACTAGCGACGGAGACCCAGTACTTC; CDR3: CASSPLATETQYF; J: TRBJ2-5; V: TRBV18; D: .; size: many
DNA: TGCAGTGCTAGAGATGTGGCTAGCGGGCGTTCTAGCACAGATACGCAGTATTTT; CDR3: CSARDVASGRSSTDTQYF; J: TRBJ2-3; V: TRBV20-1; D: TRBD2; size: many
DNA: TGTGCCAGCAGTCAGGACAGTCTCAATCAGCCCCAGCATTTT; CDR3: CASSQDSLNQPQHF; J: TRBJ1-5; V: TRBV28; D: .; size: many
DNA: TGTGCCACCCAAACACCGTACCAAGAGACCCAGTACTTC; CDR3: CATQTPYQETQYF; J: TRBJ2-5; V: TRBV10-3; D: .; size: few
DNA: TGTGCCAGCAGTGGGCAAGGGGCAGGCGGGGAGCTGTTTTTT; CDR3: CASSGQGAGGELFF; J: TRBJ2-2; V: TRBV2; D: .; size: few
DNA: TGTGCCAGCAGTTCCGGGACAGGGTCTCTCGGCTACACCTTC; CDR3: CASSSGTGSLGYTF; J: TRBJ1-2; V: TRBV12-3/TRBV12-4; D: TRBD1; size: many
DNA: TGCAGCGTTGAAGACCCTCGAACCTTATCCAATGAGCAGTTCTTC; CDR3: CSVEDPRTLSNEQFF; J: TRBJ2-1; V: TRBV29-1; D: .; size: many
DNA: TGCAGTGCTAGCCGCCCGAAACCTAGCTCCTGCAATGAGCAGTTCTTC; CDR3: CSASRPKPSSCNEQFF; J: TRBJ2-1; V: TRBV20-1; D: .; size: .
DNA: TGCGCCAGCAGCTTACCAGACCAGGGGTTCAACACCGGGGAGCTGTTTTTT; CDR3: CASSLPDQGFNTGELFF; J: TRBJ2-2; V: TRBV5-1; D: .; size: .
DNA: TGTGCCAGCAACCCCCCCGGCGCCGAGCAGTTCTTC; CDR3: CASNPPGAEQFF; J: TRBJ2-1; V: TRBV28; D: .; size: many
DNA: TGTGCCAGTAGTATTTTTGGTCCGTCTAAAATAGATGGCTACACCTTC; CDR3: CASSIFGPSKIDGYTF; J: TRBJ1-2; V: TRBV19; D: .; size: .
DNA: TGTGCCAGCTCACCGTCCGGGACAGGGGGACCCGGGGAGCTGTTTTTT; CDR3: CASSPSGTGGPGELFF; J: TRBJ2-2; V: TRBV18; D: TRBD1; size: once
DNA: TGTGCCTGGAGTGGGGACGGGGACTGGATCTACAATGAGCAGTTCTTC; CDR3: CAWSGDGDWIYNEQFF; J: TRBJ2-1; V: TRBV30; D: .; size: many
DNA: TGTGCCAGCAGTTCCCGGGGGCATGGTGAGCAGTTCTTC; CDR3: CASSSRGHGEQFF; J: TRBJ2-1; V: TRBV6-2/TRBV6-3; D: .; size: few
DNA: TGTGCCACCCGGGACCCACACAATGAGCAGTTCTTC; CDR3: CATRDPHNEQFF; J: TRBJ2-1; V: TRBV24-1; D: .; size: .
DNA: TGTGCCATCAGGGGACTAGCGGGAGGGGCGCAGTTCTTC; CDR3: CAIRGLAGGAQFF; J: TRBJ2-1; V: TRBV10-3; D: TRBD2; size: many
DNA: TGTGCCATCAACTCTGGCAGGGAAGACGGCTACACCTTC; CDR3: CAINSGREDGYTF; J: TRBJ1-2; V: TRBV10-3; D: .; size: few
DNA: TGTGCCAGCAGCCAAGCGTCGGACCCCAGGGATGAGCAGTTCTTC; CDR3: CASSQASDPRDEQFF; J: TRBJ2-1; V: TRBV14; D: .; size: .
DNA: TGTGCCAGCAGCTCGACCGGGACAACAGCCTACGAGCAGTACTTC; CDR3: CASSSTGTTAYEQYF; J: TRBJ2-7; V: TRBV28; D: .; size: .
DNA: TGTGCCAGCAGCCCGGGGGGGCGGGGGCGCACAGATACGCAGTATTTT; CDR3: CASSPGGRGRTDTQYF; J: TRBJ2-3; V: TRBV7-3; D: TRBD2; size: few
DNA: TGTGCCAGCAGTTACGACAGAGGGGACGAGCAGTACTTC; CDR3: CASSYDRGDEQYF; J: TRBJ2-7; V: TRBV11-1; D: .; size: many
DNA: TGTGCCAGCAGTTTCCCCGGGACAGGGGATCAGCCCCAGCATTTT; CDR3: CASSFPGTGDQPQHF; J: TRBJ1-5; V: TRBV28; D: TRBD1; size: many
DNA: TGTGCCAGCAGTTACTGGCCGGGACGAAACAATGAGCAGTTCTTC; CDR3: CASSYWPGRNNEQFF; J: TRBJ2-1; V: TRBV6-5; D: .; size: many
DNA: TGCAGTGCTAGTAGCACGGGAGATACGCAGTATTTT; CDR3: CSASSTGDTQYF; J: TRBJ2-3; V: TRBV20-1; D: .; size: many
DNA: TGTGCCAGCAGCACTACAGGGTTGGGTAGCAATCAGCCCCAGCATTTT; CDR3: CASSTTGLGSNQPQHF; J: TRBJ1-5; V: TRBV6-4; D: .; size: many
DNA: TGCGCCAGCAGCTTGGTCACTAGCGGGATGAGGGTCAATGAGCAGTTCTTC; CDR3: CASSLVTSGMRVNEQFF; J: TRBJ2-1; V: TRBV5-1; D: TRBD2; size: few
DNA: TGTGCCAGCAGTTACGCTTTTGGGTCAGGGGGAGAGACCCAGTACTTC; CDR3: CASSYAFGSGGETQYF; J: TRBJ2-5; V: TRBV6-6; D: TRBD1; size: many
DNA: TGTGCCAGCAGTTACCCGCGGGGGAGCCAAGAGACCCAGTACTTC; CDR3: CASSYPRGSQETQYF; J: TRBJ2-5; V: TRBV6-2/TRBV6-3; D: TRBD2; size: many